This T cell receptor (beta chain) was sequenced in a study of T cells in Graves' hyperthyroidism and ophthalmopathy. V dropped 4 bases and J dropped 2 bases, with 12 bases sitting between them. The CDR3 length is 14 residues. CDR1 SGHTS and CDR2 YDEGEE come from the germline V gene. The TCR beta CDR3 regions underwent amplification using RNA transcripts as the source. During a first-round RT-PCR of the TCR CDR3, the HTBI primer set was used. One entry per CDR3 protein, called by TCRdb with MiXCR from the multiplex PCR reads. The sample shows about 300,000 distinct CDR3 sequences, roughly 15% of them seen only once. General study results and limits: With a median lead of approximately 6 months before onset, the model predicted ophthalmopathy. Classification by a 13 V-J model distinguished ophthalmopathy from stable hyperthyroidism.

Note on this clonotype: Its antigen is not known.

This rearrangement joins TRBV5-8 to TRBJ1-2, with a possible D match to TRBD1 (5 bases). The sequencing input was blood. The clonotype comes from a woman aged 40 to 50 with Graves' hyperthyroidism. CDR3 region: CASSLTGRNYGYTF. DNA for the CDR3: TGTGCCAGCAGCCTAACGGGGCGAAACTATGGCTACACCTTC.